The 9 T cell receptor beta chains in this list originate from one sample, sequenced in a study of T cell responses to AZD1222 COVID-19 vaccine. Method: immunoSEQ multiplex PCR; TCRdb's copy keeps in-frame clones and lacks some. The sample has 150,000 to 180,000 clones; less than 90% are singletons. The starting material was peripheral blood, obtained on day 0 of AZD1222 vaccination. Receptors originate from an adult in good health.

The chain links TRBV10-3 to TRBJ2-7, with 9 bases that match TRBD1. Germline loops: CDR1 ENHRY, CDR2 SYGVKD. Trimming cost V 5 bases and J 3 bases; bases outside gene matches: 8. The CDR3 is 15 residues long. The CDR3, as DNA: TGTGCCATCAGTTCAACAGGGGGCGGAATCTACGAGCAGTACTTC. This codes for CAISSTGGGIYEQYF.

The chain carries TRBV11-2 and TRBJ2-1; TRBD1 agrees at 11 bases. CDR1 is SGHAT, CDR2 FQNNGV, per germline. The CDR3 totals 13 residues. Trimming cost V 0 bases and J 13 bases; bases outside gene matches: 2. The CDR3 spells CASSLDRTGGQFF. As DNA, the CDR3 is TGTGCCAGCAGCTTAGACAGGACAGGGGGCCAGTTCTTC.

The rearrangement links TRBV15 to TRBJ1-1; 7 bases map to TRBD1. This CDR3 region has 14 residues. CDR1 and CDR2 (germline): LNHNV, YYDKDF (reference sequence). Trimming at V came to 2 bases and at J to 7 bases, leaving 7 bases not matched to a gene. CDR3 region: CATSRMTGYNEAFF. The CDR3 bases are TGTGCCACCAGCAGAATGACAGGGTATAATGAAGCTTTCTTT.

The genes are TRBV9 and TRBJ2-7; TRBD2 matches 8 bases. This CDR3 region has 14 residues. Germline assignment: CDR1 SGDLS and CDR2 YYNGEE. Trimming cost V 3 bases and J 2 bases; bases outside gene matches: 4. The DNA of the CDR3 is TGTGCCAGCAGCGGGGGACTAGAAGCCTACGAGCAGTACTTC. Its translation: CASSGGLEAYEQYF.

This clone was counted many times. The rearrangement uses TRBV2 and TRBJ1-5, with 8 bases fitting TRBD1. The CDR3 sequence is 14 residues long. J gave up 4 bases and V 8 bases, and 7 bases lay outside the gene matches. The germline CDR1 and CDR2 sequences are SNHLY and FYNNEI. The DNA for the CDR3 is TGTGCCAGCCTCGGACAGGGCGAGAATCAGCCCCAGCATTTT. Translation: CASLGQGENQPQHF.

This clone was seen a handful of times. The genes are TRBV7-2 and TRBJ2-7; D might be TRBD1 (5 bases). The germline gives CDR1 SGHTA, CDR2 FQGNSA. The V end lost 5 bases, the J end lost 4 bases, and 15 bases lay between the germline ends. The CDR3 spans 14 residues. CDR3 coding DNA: TGTGCCAGCAGCCTACATGGGCAGGGATACGAGCAGTACTTC. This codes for CASSLHGQGYEQYF.

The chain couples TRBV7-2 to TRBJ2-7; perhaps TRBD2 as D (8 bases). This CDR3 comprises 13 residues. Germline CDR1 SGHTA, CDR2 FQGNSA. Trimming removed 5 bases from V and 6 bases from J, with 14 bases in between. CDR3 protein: CASSRQGLGEQYF. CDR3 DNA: TGTGCCAGCAGCCGACAGGGACTAGGCGAGCAGTACTTC.

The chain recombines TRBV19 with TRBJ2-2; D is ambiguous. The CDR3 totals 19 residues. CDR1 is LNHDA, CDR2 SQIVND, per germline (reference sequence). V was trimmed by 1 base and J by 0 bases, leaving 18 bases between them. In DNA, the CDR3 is TGTGCCAGTAGTATAGGCCCTCCTCTTTCCTCCGCGAACACCGGGGAGCTGTTTTTT. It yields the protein CASSIGPPLSSANTGELFF.

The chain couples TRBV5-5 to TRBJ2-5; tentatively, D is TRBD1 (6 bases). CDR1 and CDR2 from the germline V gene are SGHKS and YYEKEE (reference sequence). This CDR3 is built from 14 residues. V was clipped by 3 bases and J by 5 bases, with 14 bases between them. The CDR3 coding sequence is TGTGCCAGCAGCTGGGGACACCTTACTGAGACCCAGTACTTC. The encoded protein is CASSWGHLTETQYF. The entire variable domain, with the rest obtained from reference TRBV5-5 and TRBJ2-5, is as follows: DAGVTQSPTHLIKTRGQQVTLRCSPISGHKSVSWYQQVLGQGPQFIFQYYEKEERGRGNFPDRFSARQFPNYSSELNVNALLLGDSALYLCASSWGHLTETQYFGPGTRLLVL.